Only one count was recorded for the clone carrying this T cell receptor (beta chain). The antigen remains unidentified. The data stem from a study of CD8 T cells in Susac syndrome. Study-wide results and caveats: The number of individuals included in the study's TCR sequencing and HLA analysis was acknowledged as relatively small.

Random hexamers primed reverse transcription of about 0.45 to 1 ug RNA. The authors amplified TCR beta CDR3 across 54 Vbeta and 13 Jbeta using immunoSEQ multiplex PCR. TCRdb reprocessed the immunoSEQ multiplex PCR reads with MiXCR, giving one entry per CDR3 protein. Of a few hundred thousand distinct CDR3 sequences in the sample, approximately 85% were seen once. TCR beta sequencing covered blood CD8+ and CD4+ T cells. This CDR3 has 11 residues. CDR1 DFQATT and CDR2 SNEGSKA come from the germline V gene (reference sequence). With 1 base removed from V and 7 bases from J, the gap between germline ends came to 7 bases.

The chain links TRBV20-1 to TRBJ1-2; no firm D call. The sequenced sample was CD8+ T cells from PBMCs. The source is a human donor with multiple sclerosis. CDR3 region: CSARVKPGYTF. In DNA, the CDR3 is TGCAGTGCTAGAGTTAAACCTGGCTACACCTTC.